Detailed here is one TCR beta chain. This specimen comes from a study of sequential checkpoint blockade in melanoma. Study in general: Randomization was 1:1 between first-line nivolumab→ipilimumab and ipilimumab→nivolumab. After both sequences, patients received maintenance nivolumab.

Generated by immunoSEQ multiplex PCR, the TCRdb table keeps only in-frame clones and is missing some. The table has roughly 14,000 clones, roughly 82% seen once. This CDR3 is 13 amino acids long. Germline-derived CDR1 and CDR2 are SGHAT and FQNNGV. Trimming removed 8 bases from V and 8 bases from J; junction bases left unmatched: 11. As to treatment: randomized to nivolumab then ipilimumab (arm A) or the reverse (arm B). None of the patients previously received DNA-damaging chemotherapy. Sorted cells were live CD3+CD8+, lacking CD19 and CD56, from PBMCs. The chain combines TRBV11-2 with TRBJ1-2, with 7 nucleotides matching TRBD1. The sequenced sample was CD8+ T cells sorted from blood (inferred from file names), obtained from a patient given nivolumab and ipilimumab in sequence. The clonotype comes from a human donor with melanoma. The CDR3 region has the DNA TGTGCCAGCGGCCTTGGGACAGAGGGAGGCTACACCTTC. This codes for CASGLGTEGGYTF.